A single sample is the source of the 17 T cell receptor beta chains below, sequenced in a study of blood T cell repertoires in COVID-19. Here immunoSEQ multiplex PCR was the method, and the copy in TCRdb shows in-frame clones only, minus some. The sample includes approximately 170,000 clones, about 89% of them seen just once. Sequencing was carried out using peripheral blood. Receptors were obtained from a man between 65 and 85 years old with acute or convalescent COVID-19.

The chain employs TRBV5-1 and TRBJ2-2; TRBD1 agrees at 12 bases. The CDR3 has 16 residues. Per germline, CDR1 SGHRS and CDR2 YFSETQ. V dropped 4 bases and J dropped 6; count of bases not matched to a gene: 7. For the CDR3, the DNA is TGCGCCAGCAGCGATCCGGGACAGGGGGCGGCCGGGGAGCTGTTTTTT. This encodes CASSDPGQGAAGELFF. Full variable domain (missing parts from reference TRBV5-1 and TRBJ2-2): KAGVTQTPRYLIKTRGQQVTLSCSPISGHRSVSWYQQTPGQGLQFLFEYFSETQRNKGNFPGRFSGRQFSNSRSEMNVSTLELGDSALYLCASSDPGQGAAGELFFGEGSRLTVL.

V usage is TRBV30 and J usage is TRBJ1-1; 7 positions agree with TRBD1. Looked up from germline, CDR1 is GTSNPN and CDR2 is SVGIG (reference sequence). CDR3 length: 14 residues. The V and J ends lost 2 bases and 0 bases, in that order; junction bases with no gene match: 3. In nucleotides, the CDR3 is TGTGCCTGGAGTAGGACAGGTTTGAACACTGAAGCTTTCTTT. This encodes CAWSRTGLNTEAFF. Full variable domain (remainder filled in from reference TRBV30 and TRBJ1-1): SQTIHQWPATLVQPVGSPLSLECTVEGTSNPNLYWYRQAAGRGLQLLFYSVGIGQISSEVPQNLSASRPQDRQFILSSKKLLLSDSGFYLCAWSRTGLNTEAFFGQGTRLTVV.

CDR3 residues: CASSLGPRVHEQYF. CDR3 in DNA: TGTGCCAGCAGCTTAGGCCCCAGGGTACACGAGCAGTACTTC. V is TRBV13 and J is TRBJ2-7; possibly TRBD1 for D (5 bases). Germline-derived CDR1 and CDR2 are PRHDT and FYEKMQ (reference sequence). V shed 0 bases and J shed 5 bases, with 11 bases lying between them. This CDR3 contains 14 residues.

This chain joins TRBV28 and TRBJ1-5; 11 bases map to TRBD1. The trim removed 2 bases at V and 6 bases at J, leaving 9 bases unmatched. The CDR3 extends over 17 amino acids. CDR1 MDHEN and CDR2 SYDVKM come from the germline V gene. CDR3 DNA: TGTGCCAGCAGTTTACCCAAAGGACAGGGGGCGCCTCAGCCCCAGCATTTT. Encoded protein: CASSLPKGQGAPQPQHF. Together with reference TRBV28 and TRBJ1-5, the CDR3 gives the full variable domain: DVKVTQSSRYLVKRTGEKVFLECVQDMDHENMFWYRQDPGLGLRLIYFSYDVKMKEKGDIPEGYSVSREKKERFSLILESASTNQTSMYLCASSLPKGQGAPQPQHFGDGTRLSIL.

This clone has a single count. The V gene is TRBV12-5, the J gene TRBJ2-2; 8 bases fit TRBD1. CDR3 length equals 16 residues. Germline CDR1 LGHNT, CDR2 FRNRAP. After removal of 6 bases from V and 5 bases from J, the junction contained 11 bases not matched to a gene. CDR3 nucleotide sequence: TGTGCTAGTGGATCCGACAGGGGAAAATTGACCGGGGAGCTGTTTTTT. It specifies CASGSDRGKLTGELFF.

The V call is TRBV5-6, the J call TRBJ2-7; TRBD2 aligns across 8 bases. Per germline, CDR1 SGHDT and CDR2 YYEEEE. This CDR3 contains 16 residues. With V trimmed by 2 bases and J by 5 bases, 12 bases remained unmatched. The CDR3 spells CASSLLPGGSEDEQYF. The CDR3 DNA reads TGTGCCAGCAGCTTACTCCCGGGGGGGTCGGAGGACGAGCAGTACTTC.

V usage is TRBV6-5 and J usage is TRBJ2-3, with D hard to call. CDR3 length equals 13 residues. V lost 1 base and J lost 6, with 8 bases in between. CDR1 and CDR2 from the germline V gene are MNHEY and SVGAGI. CDR3 sequence reads: CASSYYRRDTQYF. The CDR3 bases are TGTGCCAGCAGTTACTACCGGCGGGATACGCAGTATTTT.

In its sample, this clone was seen once. The genes are TRBV9 and TRBJ2-3; D possibly corresponds to TRBD1 (6 bases). V was shortened by 2 bases and J by 2 bases, with 12 bases between the two germline ends. The CDR3 is 15 residues long. Germline loops: CDR1 SGDLS, CDR2 YYNGEE. The chain's CDR3 is CASSVQGRFTDTQYF. CDR3 DNA: TGTGCCAGCAGCGTGCAGGGGCGCTTCACAGATACGCAGTATTTT.

The chain has TRBV9 and TRBJ1-2; tentative D call: TRBD1 (5 bases). The CDR3 length is 14 residues. The germline V and J ends were trimmed by 3 bases and 2 bases, with 11 bases remaining between them. Germline loops: CDR1 SGDLS, CDR2 YYNGEE. The CDR3 sequence is CASSADPGNYGYTF. In DNA form, the CDR3 reads TGTGCCAGCAGCGCGGACCCAGGGAACTATGGCTACACCTTC. Full variable domain (missing parts from reference TRBV9 and TRBJ1-2): DSGVTQTPKHLITATGQRVTLRCSPRSGDLSVYWYQQSLDQGLQFLIQYYNGEERAKGNILERFSAQQFPDLHSELNLSSLELGDSALYFCASSADPGNYGYTFGSGTRLTVV.

The V gene is TRBV5-6, the J gene TRBJ1-1; no clear D gene. CDR3 size: 15 residues. Trimming shortened V by 0 bases and J by 0 bases, and 9 bases separated the two germline ends. Germline V gives CDR1 SGHDT, CDR2 YYEEEE. CDR3 sequence: CASSLAALMNTEAFF. DNA for the CDR3: TGTGCCAGCAGCTTGGCCGCACTAATGAACACTGAAGCTTTCTTT.

The chain joins TRBV30 to TRBJ1-1; D not resolved. V was clipped by 2 bases and J by 0 bases, with 7 bases between them. This CDR3 contains 13 residues. The V gene's germline CDR1 is GTSNPN and CDR2 SVGIG (reference sequence). The CDR3 bases are TGTGCCTGGAGTAATGAGGTGAACACTGAAGCTTTCTTT. Translating it yields CAWSNEVNTEAFF.

This clone was found once. The chain employs TRBV7-8 and TRBJ2-3; 12 bases are a match to TRBD2. In germline, CDR1 is SGHVS, CDR2 FQNEAQ. CDR3 size: 16 residues. Trimming removed 2 bases from V and 3 bases from J; junction bases left unmatched: 3. CDR3 loop: CASSLSSGRGTDTQYF. The DNA of the CDR3 is TGTGCCAGCAGCTTATCTAGCGGGAGGGGAACAGATACGCAGTATTTT.

The rearrangement links TRBV6-5 to TRBJ1-5; D uncertain. V lost 7 bases and J lost 0, with 7 bases in between. The CDR3 contains 13 residues. CDR1 and CDR2 from the germline V gene are MNHEY and SVGAGI. The CDR3: CASTLVSNQPQHF. The CDR3 coding sequence is TGTGCCAGCACCTTAGTTAGCAATCAGCCCCAGCATTTT.

The chain combines TRBV4-1 with TRBJ2-1; TRBD1 matches 8 bases. Trimming took 2 bases from V and 15 from J; bases not matched to a gene: 12. The CDR3 loop spans 14 amino acids. Looked up from germline, CDR1 is MGHRA and CDR2 is YSYEKL. As DNA, the CDR3 is TGCGCCAGCAGCCAAAGAGGGAGACAGGGGAGTCCGTTCTTC. Encoded protein: CASSQRGRQGSPFF.

This chain uses TRBV5-1 with TRBJ2-7; the D is unclear. This CDR3 is 14 amino acids long. The germline V and J ends were trimmed by 0 bases and 6 bases, with 13 bases remaining between them. CDR1 SGHRS and CDR2 YFSETQ come from the germline V gene. CDR3 bases: TGCGCCAGCAGCTTGGGGGCCTTGTTGGGCGAGCAGTACTTC. This gives the protein CASSLGALLGEQYF.

V usage is TRBV19 and J usage is TRBJ2-4; 7 bases are a match to TRBD1. The CDR3 spans 15 residues. Germline values: CDR1 LNHDA, CDR2 SQIVND (reference sequence). V gave up 3 bases and J gave up 2 bases; unmatched junction bases: 4. The CDR3 reads CASSIQGVTKNIQYF. In DNA form, the CDR3 reads TGTGCCAGTAGTATCCAGGGGGTGACCAAAAACATTCAGTACTTC. The full variable domain, rest sourced from reference TRBV19 and TRBJ2-4, is DGGITQSPKYLFRKEGQNVTLSCEQNLNHDAMYWYRQDPGQGLRLIYYSQIVNDFQKGDIAEGYSVSREKKESFPLTVTSAQKNPTAFYLCASSIQGVTKNIQYFGAGTRLSVL.

The CDR3 reads CASSVAGNSGANVLTF. DNA for the CDR3: TGTGCCAGCAGTGTAGCAGGGAACTCTGGGGCCAACGTCCTGACTTTC. This sequence joins TRBV28 and TRBJ2-6, with a possible D match to TRBD1 (5 bases). The CDR3 runs 16 residues. V lost 5 bases to trimming and J lost 0 bases, with 11 bases between them. CDR1 and CDR2 from the germline V gene are MDHEN and SYDVKM.